This TCR beta chain came from a study of blood T cell repertoires in COVID-19. Sequencing was performed with immunoSEQ multiplex PCR; in TCRdb, only in-frame clones are kept and a portion is missing. The sample contains a few hundred thousand clones, 70% to 85% of which appear only once. Only one count was recorded for this clone. Participants reported their clinical history, and cohort assignment relied on those reports. The CDR3 is 18 amino acids. Germline V gene sequence: CDR1 MGHRA, CDR2 YSYEKL. V was pared by 0 bases and J by 1 base, with 18 bases between. This TCR was sampled from a woman aged 55-70 years who had recovered from COVID-19. V is TRBV4-1 and J is TRBJ1-1; D gene uncertain. What was sequenced was PBMCs or T cells enriched from blood (not recorded which). CDR3 sequence: CASSQDRQRVPSNTEAFF. The DNA of the CDR3 is TGCGCCAGCAGCCAAGATCGGCAGCGGGTGCCTTCGAACACTGAAGCTTTCTTT.